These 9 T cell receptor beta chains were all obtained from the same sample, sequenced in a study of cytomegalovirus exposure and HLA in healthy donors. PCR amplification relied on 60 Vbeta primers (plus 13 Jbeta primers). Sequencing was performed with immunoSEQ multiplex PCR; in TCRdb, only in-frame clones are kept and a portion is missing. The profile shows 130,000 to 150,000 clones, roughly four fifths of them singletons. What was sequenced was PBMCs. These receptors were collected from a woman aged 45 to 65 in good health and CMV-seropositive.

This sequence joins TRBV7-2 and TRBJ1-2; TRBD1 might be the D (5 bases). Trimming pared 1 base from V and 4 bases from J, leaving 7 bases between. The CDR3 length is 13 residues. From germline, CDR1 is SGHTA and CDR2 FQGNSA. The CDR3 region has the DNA TGTGCCAGCAGCTTAGGGCAGGGCTATGGCTACACCTTC. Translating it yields CASSLGQGYGYTF.

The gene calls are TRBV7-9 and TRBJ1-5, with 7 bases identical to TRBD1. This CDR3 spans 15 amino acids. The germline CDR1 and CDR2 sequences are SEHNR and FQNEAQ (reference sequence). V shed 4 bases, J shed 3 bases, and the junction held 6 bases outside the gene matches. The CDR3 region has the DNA TGTGCCAGCAGCTCCTATGACAGGGACAATCAGCCCCAGCATTTT. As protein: CASSSYDRDNQPQHF.

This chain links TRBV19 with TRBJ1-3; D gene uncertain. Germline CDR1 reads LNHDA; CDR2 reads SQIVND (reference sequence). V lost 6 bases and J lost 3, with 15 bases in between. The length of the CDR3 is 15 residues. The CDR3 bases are TGTGCCAGTAGCCGGGAGTCCTCTTATGGAAACACCATATATTTT. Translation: CASSRESSYGNTIYF.

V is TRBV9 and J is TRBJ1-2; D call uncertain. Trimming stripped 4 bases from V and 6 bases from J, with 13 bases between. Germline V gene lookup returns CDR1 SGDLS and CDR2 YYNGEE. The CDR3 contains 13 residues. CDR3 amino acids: CASSPQWQHGYTF. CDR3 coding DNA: TGTGCCAGCAGCCCCCAATGGCAACATGGCTACACCTTC. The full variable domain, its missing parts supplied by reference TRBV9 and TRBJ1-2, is DSGVTQTPKHLITATGQRVTLRCSPRSGDLSVYWYQQSLDQGLQFLIQYYNGEERAKGNILERFSAQQFPDLHSELNLSSLELGDSALYFCASSPQWQHGYTFGSGTRLTVV.

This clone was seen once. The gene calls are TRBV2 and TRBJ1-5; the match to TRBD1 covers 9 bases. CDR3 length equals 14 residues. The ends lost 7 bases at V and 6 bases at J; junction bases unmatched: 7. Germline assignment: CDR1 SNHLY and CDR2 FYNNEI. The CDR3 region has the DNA TGTGCCAGCATACGAGACAGGGGGGTTCAGCCCCAGCATTTT. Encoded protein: CASIRDRGVQPQHF.

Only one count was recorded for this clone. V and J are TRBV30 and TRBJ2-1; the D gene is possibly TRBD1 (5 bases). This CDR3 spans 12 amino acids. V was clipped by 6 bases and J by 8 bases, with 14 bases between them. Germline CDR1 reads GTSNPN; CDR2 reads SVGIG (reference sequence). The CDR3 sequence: CACSRVVYEQFF. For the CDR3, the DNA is TGTGCCTGTTCCAGGGTCGTCTATGAGCAGTTCTTC.

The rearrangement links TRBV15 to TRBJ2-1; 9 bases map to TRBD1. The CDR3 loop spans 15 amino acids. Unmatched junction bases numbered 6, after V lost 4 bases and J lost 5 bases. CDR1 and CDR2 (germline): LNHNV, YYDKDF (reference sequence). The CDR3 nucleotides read TGTGCCACCAGCATTGAACAGGGGGCGGACAATGAGCAGTTCTTC. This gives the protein CATSIEQGADNEQFF.

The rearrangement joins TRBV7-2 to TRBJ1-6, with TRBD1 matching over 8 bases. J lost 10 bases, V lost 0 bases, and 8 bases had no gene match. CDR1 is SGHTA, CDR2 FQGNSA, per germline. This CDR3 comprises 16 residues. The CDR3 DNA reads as TGTGCCAGCAGCTTAGCGCCTCCAGGGGGCTTATCACCCCTCCACTTT. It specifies CASSLAPPGGLSPLHF.

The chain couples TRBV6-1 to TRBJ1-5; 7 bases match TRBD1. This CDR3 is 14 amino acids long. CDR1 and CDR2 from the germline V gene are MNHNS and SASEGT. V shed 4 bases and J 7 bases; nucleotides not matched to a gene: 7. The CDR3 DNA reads TGTGCCAGCAGTGGAGACAGGGTCGGACAGCCCCAGCATTTT. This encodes CASSGDRVGQPQHF.